Described below is a single T cell receptor (beta chain) sequence and its context. Its cognate antigen has yet to be identified. No much larger clone is present one base from it, and per-base qualities are unavailable. The CDR3 numbers 17 residues from cysteine through phenylalanine. The entry retains the CDR3 DNA only, 51 bases that are in frame from base 1. The germline V gene specifies MDHEN as CDR1 and SYDVKM as CDR2. V drops 5 bases and J drops 0 bases, leaving 14 bases in between. This sample was taken from a study of technical replicates of blood from several donors (dated by TCRdb to about 2017). Library construction relied on the immunoSEQ multiplex PCR assay. TCRdb limited this immuneACCESS table to in-frame rearrangements with V and J called. A share of clones is missing; checked studies link under half to unresolved V genes, and the rest is unexplained. Counted in this sample were around 76,000 clones; 85% to 95% of them appeared once. Around 0.27% of the sample goes to the ten largest clones.

The sequence was obtained from a human donor in good health. Sample: T cells isolated from PBMCs. The V and J segments used are TRBV28 and TRBJ1-6; a tentative D match to TRBD1 spans 5 bases. The sequenced DNA is TGTGCCAGCAGTCTCCGACAGAGAACCTCCTATAATTCACCCCTCCACTTT. Its protein reads: CASSLRQRTSYNSPLHF.